Sequencing of this TCR beta chain was carried out in a study of blood T cell repertoires in COVID-19. The CDR3 has 18 amino acids. Germline V lookup: CDR1 MNHEY, CDR2 SMNVEV (reference sequence). V dropped 5 bases and J dropped 4 bases, with 23 bases sitting between them. The data were produced by immunoSEQ multiplex PCR, yet TCRdb's version contains in-frame clones alone and is incomplete. This table holds around 33,000 clones, around 84% found once. Sequenced sample: peripheral blood. This chain links TRBV27 with TRBJ1-4; D call uncertain. The source is an elderly man with acute or convalescent COVID-19. DNA for the CDR3: TGTGCCAGCAGTAAGGAACAGAACCCTACCTTCCTTAATGAAAAACTGTTTTTT. It specifies CASSKEQNPTFLNEKLFF.